What follows describes a single T cell receptor beta chain. Its target is unknown. Graves' hyperthyroidism showing no ophthalmopathy progression within 18 months was considered stable. Amplified regions were TCR beta CDR3 sequences from RNA transcripts. First-round RT-PCR of the TCR CDR3 relied on the HTBI primer set. Using its own MiXCR run on the multiplex PCR reads, TCRdb lists one record per CDR3 protein. The table has about 520,000 distinct CDR3 sequences, less than 25% seen once. The data derive from a study of T cells in Graves' hyperthyroidism and ophthalmopathy. Study-wide findings and caveats: Most expanded thyroid clonotypes above 0.001 also appeared in blood.

J was trimmed by 2 bases and V by 3 bases; bases with no gene match: 8. The V gene's germline CDR1 is LGHDT and CDR2 YNNKEL (reference sequence). The CDR3 covers 16 residues. The source material was blood. This chain links TRBV3-1 with TRBJ2-3, with 7 bases fitting TRBD2. The origin of this receptor is a man younger than 35 with Graves' hyperthyroidism. This CDR3 reads CASSQSLAGYTDTQYF. The CDR3 nucleotides are TGTGCCAGCAGCCAGTCCTTAGCGGGCTACACAGATACGCAGTATTTT.